Only a few counts were recorded for the clone carrying this T cell receptor beta chain. No antigen is known for it. This sample is drawn from a study of regulatory T cells in long-lasting Graves disease. The study, taken as a whole, reports: A reduction in accuracy may have resulted from the small sample size.

The CDR3 is made up of 14 amino acids. Germline assignment: CDR1 GTSNPN and CDR2 SVGIG (reference sequence). V trimming: 4 bases; J trimming: 3 bases; junction bases outside the gene matches: 5. Building the TCR beta libraries relied on iRepertoire HTBI primers, and CDR3 regions underwent Arm-PCR. TCRdb redid the calling of the multiplex PCR reads with MiXCR, one entry per CDR3 protein. This table has some 450,000 distinct CDR3 sequences, less than 25% appearing once. Time point defined: persistent/refractory GD, antithyroid drugs over 5 years with positive TRAb. Isolated PBMC RNA provided the starting material for the TCR library.

The chain employs TRBV30 and TRBJ2-7, with 11 bases that match TRBD2. This receptor was identified in a female donor with Graves disease. Sequencing used peripheral blood mononuclear cells (PBMCs), obtained when the disease was refractory, from a patient treated with antithyroid drugs. In DNA, the CDR3 is TGTGCCTGGAACCCCGGGACTAGCGGCTACGAGCAGTACTTC. Translating it yields CAWNPGTSGYEQYF.